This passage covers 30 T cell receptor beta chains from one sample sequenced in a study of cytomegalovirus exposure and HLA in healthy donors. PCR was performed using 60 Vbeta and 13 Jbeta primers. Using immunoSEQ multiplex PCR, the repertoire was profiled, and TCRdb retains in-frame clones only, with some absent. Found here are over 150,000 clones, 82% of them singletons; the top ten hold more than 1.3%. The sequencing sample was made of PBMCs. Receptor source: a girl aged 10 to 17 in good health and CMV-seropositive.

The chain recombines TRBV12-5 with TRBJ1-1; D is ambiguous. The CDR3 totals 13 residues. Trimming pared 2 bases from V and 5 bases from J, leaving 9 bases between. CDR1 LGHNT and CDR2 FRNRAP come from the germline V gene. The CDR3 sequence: CASGLSTGTEAFF. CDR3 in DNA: TGTGCTAGTGGTTTGTCGACGGGAACTGAAGCTTTCTTT.

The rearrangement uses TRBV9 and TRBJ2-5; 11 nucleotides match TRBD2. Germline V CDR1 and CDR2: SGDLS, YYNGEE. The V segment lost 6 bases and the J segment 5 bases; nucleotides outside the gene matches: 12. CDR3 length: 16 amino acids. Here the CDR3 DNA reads TGTGCCAGCACCGCGGGAACTAGCGGGGGTGTTGAGACCCAGTACTTC. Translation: CASTAGTSGGVETQYF.

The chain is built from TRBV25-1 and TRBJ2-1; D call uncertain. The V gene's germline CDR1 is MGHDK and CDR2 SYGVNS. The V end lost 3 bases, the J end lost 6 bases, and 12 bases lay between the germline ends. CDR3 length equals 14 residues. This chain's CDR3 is CASSDLLDTNEQFF. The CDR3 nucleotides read TGTGCCAGCAGTGATTTGTTAGACACCAATGAGCAGTTCTTC.

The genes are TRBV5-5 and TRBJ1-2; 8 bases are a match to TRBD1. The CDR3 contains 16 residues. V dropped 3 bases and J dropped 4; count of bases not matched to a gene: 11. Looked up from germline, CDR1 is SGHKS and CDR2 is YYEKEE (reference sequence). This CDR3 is CASSSRTGIGVYGYTF. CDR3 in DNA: TGTGCCAGCAGCTCCAGGACAGGGATAGGGGTCTATGGCTACACCTTC.

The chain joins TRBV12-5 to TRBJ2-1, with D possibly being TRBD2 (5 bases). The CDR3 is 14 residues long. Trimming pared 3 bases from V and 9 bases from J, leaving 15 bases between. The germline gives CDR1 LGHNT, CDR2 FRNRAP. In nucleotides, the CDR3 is TGTGCTAGTGGTTTAGTCGAGGGAATAGGTGAGCAGTTCTTC. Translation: CASGLVEGIGEQFF.

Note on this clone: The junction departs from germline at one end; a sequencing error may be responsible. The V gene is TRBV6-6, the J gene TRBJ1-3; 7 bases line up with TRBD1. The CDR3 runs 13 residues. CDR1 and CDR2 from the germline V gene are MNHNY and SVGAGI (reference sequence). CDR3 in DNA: TGCGCATTGGGCCAGGGGGCTGGAAACACCATATATTTT. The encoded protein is CALGQGAGNTIYF.

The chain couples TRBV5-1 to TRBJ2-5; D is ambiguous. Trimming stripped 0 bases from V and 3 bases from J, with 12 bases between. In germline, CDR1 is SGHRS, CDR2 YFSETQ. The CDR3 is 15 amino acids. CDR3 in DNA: TGCGCCAGCAGCTTGGGGTGGGTGGCGGAAGAGACCCAGTACTTC. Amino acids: CASSLGWVAEETQYF.

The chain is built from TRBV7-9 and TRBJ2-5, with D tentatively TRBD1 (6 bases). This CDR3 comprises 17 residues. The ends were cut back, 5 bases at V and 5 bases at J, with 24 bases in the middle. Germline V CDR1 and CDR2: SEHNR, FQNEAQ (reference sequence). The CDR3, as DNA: TGTGCCAGCAGCAGACGGCCCAGGACAGAACCTCCCGAGACCCAGTACTTC. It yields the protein CASSRRPRTEPPETQYF.

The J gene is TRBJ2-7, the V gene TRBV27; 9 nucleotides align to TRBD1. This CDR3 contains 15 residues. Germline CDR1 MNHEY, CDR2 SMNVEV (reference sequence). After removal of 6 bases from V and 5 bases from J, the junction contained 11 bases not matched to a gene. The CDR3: CASSPSDRGANEQYF. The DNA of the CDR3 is TGTGCCAGCAGCCCTTCGGACAGGGGAGCGAACGAGCAGTACTTC.

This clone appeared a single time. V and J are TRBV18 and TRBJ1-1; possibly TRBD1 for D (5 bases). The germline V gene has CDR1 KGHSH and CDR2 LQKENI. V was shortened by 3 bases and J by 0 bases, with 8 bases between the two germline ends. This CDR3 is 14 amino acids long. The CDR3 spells CASSPQDMNTEAFF. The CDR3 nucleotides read TGTGCCAGCTCACCGCAGGACATGAACACTGAAGCTTTCTTT.

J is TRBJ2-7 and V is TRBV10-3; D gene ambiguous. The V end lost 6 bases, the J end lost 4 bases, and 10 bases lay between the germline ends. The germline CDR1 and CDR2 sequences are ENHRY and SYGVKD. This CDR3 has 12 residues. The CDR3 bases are TGTGCCATCAGGGCGGCGGAGTACGAGCAGTACTTC. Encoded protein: CAIRAAEYEQYF.

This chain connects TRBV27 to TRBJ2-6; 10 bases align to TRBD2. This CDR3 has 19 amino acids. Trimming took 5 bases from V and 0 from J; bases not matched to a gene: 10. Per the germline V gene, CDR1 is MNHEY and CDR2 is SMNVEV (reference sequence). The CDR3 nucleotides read TGTGCCAGCAGTCTAGCGGGGGCGGACTCCTTCTCTGGGGCCAACGTCCTGACTTTC. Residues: CASSLAGADSFSGANVLTF.

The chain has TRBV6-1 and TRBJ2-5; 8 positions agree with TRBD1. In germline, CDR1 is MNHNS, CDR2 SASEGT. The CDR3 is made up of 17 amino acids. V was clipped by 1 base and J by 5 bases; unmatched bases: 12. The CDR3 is CASSEEGQGSVWETQYF. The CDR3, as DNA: TGTGCCAGCAGTGAAGAAGGACAGGGTAGTGTGTGGGAGACCCAGTACTTC.

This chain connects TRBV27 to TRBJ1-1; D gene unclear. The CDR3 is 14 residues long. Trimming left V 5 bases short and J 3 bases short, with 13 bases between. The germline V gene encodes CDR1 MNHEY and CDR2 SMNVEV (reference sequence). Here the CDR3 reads CASSPPSPYTEAFF. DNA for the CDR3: TGTGCCAGCAGTCCGCCGAGCCCATACACTGAAGCTTTCTTT.

The CDR3 loop is CASSPGLAGKDTQYF. The CDR3 region has the DNA TGTGCCAGCAGCCCGGGACTAGCGGGAAAGGATACGCAGTATTTT. V and J are TRBV5-4 and TRBJ2-3, with 13 positions matching TRBD2. V dropped 4 bases and J dropped 6; count of bases not matched to a gene: 5. Germline CDR1 SGHNT, CDR2 YYREEE (reference sequence). This CDR3 spans 15 amino acids.

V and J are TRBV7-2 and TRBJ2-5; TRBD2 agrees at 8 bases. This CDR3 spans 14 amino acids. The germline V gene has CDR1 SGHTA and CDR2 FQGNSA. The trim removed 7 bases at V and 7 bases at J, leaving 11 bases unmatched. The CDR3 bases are TGTGCCAGCACGGATAGGGGACTAGGAGTGACCCAGTACTTC. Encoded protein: CASTDRGLGVTQYF.

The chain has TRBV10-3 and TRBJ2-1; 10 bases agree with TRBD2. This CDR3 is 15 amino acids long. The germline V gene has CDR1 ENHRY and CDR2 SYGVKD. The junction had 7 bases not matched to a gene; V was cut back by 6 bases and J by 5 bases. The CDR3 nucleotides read TGTGCCATCAGCCCCCTAGCGGGGGTGAACAATGAGCAGTTCTTC. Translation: CAISPLAGVNNEQFF.

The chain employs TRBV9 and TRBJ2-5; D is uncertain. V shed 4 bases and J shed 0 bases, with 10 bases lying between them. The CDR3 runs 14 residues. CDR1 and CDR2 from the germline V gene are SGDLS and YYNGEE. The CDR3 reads CASSRTPYQETQYF. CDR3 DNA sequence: TGTGCCAGCAGCCGTACTCCGTACCAAGAGACCCAGTACTTC.

CDR3: CASSPGTSGSGTDTQYF. The CDR3 DNA reads TGTGCCAGCTCACCGGGGACTAGCGGGAGTGGGACAGATACGCAGTATTTT. This sequence joins TRBV18 and TRBJ2-3; 14 positions match TRBD2. CDR1 and CDR2 (germline): KGHSH, LQKENI. This CDR3 comprises 17 residues. J gave up 3 bases and V 3 bases, and 5 bases lay outside the gene matches.

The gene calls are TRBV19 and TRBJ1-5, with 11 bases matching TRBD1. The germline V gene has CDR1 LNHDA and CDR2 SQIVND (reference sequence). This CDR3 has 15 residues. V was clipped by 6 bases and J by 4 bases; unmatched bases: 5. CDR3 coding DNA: TGTGCCAGTAGGACGGACAGGGGGCGAAATCAGCCCCAGCATTTT. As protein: CASRTDRGRNQPQHF.

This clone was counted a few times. The CDR3 here is CASSPLANSYEQYF. Written as DNA, the CDR3 is TGCGCCAGCAGCCCTCTAGCGAACTCCTACGAGCAGTACTTC. The chain joins TRBV5-1 to TRBJ2-7; weak D call: TRBD2 (6 bases). V gave up 4 bases and J gave up 0 bases, with 11 bases separating them. The CDR3 consists of 14 residues. The germline gives CDR1 SGHRS, CDR2 YFSETQ.

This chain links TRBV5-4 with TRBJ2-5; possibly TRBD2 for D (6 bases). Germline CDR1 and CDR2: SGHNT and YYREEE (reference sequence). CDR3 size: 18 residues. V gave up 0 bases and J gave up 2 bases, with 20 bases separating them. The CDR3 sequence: CASSLGRWLAEEQETQYF. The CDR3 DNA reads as TGTGCCAGCAGCTTGGGAAGGTGGTTAGCGGAAGAGCAAGAGACCCAGTACTTC.

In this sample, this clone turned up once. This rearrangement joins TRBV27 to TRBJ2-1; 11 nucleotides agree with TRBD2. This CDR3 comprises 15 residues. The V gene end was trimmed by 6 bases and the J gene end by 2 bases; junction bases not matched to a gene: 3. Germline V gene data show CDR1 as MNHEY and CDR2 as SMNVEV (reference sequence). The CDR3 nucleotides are TGTGCCAGCAGAGGACTAGCGGGTACCTACAATGAGCAGTTCTTC. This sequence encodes CASRGLAGTYNEQFF.

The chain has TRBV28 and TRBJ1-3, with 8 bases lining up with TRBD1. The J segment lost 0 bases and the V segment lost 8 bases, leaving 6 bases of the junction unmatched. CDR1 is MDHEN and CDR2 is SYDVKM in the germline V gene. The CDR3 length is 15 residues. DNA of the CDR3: TGTGCCAGCGGGGGGACAGGCCTCTCTGGAAACACCATATATTTT. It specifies CASGGTGLSGNTIYF.

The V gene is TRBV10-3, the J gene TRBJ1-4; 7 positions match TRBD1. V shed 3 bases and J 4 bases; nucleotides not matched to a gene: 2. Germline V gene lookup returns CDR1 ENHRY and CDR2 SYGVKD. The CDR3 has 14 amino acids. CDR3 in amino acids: CAISDGTDNEKLFF. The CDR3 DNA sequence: TGTGCCATCAGTGATGGGACAGATAATGAAAAACTGTTTTTT.

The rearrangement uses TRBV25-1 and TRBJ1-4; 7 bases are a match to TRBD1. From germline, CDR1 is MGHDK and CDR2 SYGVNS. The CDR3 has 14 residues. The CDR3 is CASHGTATNEKLFF. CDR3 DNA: TGTGCTTCCCATGGGACAGCAACTAATGAAAAACTGTTTTTT.

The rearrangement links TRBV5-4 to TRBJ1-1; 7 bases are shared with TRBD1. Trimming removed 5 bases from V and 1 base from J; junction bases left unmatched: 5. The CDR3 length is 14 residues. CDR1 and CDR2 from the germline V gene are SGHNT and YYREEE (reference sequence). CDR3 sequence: CASSSDRANTEAFF. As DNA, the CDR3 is TGTGCCAGCAGTTCTGACAGGGCGAACACTGAAGCTTTCTTT.

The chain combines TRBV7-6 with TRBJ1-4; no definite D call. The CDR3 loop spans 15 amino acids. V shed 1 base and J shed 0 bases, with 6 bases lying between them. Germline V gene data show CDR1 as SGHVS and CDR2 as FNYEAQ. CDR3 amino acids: CASSLGGSTNEKLFF. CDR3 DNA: TGTGCCAGCAGCTTAGGAGGGTCAACTAATGAAAAACTGTTTTTT.

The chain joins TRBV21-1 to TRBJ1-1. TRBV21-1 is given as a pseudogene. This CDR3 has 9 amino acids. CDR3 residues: CASRRGAFF. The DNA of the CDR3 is TGTGCCAGCCGCCGGGGGGCTTTCTTT.

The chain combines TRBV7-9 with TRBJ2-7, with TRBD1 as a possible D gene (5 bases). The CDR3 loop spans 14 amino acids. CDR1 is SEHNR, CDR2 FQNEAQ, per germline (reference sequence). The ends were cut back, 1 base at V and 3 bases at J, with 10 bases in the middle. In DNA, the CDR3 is TGTGCCAGCAGCTTAGGGGCAGGGCACTACGAGCAGTACTTC. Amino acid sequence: CASSLGAGHYEQYF.